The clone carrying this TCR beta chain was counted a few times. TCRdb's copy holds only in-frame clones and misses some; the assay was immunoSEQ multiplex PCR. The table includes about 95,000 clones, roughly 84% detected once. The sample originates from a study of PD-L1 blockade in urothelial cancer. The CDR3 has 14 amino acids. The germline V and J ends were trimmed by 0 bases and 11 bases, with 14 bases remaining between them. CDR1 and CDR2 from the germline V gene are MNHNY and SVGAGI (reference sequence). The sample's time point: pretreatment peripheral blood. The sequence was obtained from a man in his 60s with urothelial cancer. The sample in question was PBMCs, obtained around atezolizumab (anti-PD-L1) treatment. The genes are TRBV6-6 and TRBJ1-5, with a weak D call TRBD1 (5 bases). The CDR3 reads CASSYSEGRGTQHF. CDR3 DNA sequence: TGTGCCAGCAGTTACTCGGAAGGGAGGGGCACCCAGCATTTT.